These T cell receptor beta chains were read from a single sample in a study of blood T cell repertoires in COVID-19. TCRdb keeps only in-frame clones here, not all; method: immunoSEQ multiplex PCR. The table has 130,000 or so clones, approximately 80% seen once; the top ten hold about 4.2%. Source material: peripheral blood. The receptors shown here come from a woman in her 70s with acute or convalescent COVID-19. Both conserved end residues are part of each CDR3. A D gene is named only where the DNA matches it firmly. Clone size appears in some rows only: once, few, many, or a class for an expanded clone.

v_gene: TRBV5-6; abundance: NA; j_gene: TRBJ2-7; d_gene: NA; CDR3aa: CASSSSVQLYEQYF; CDR3nt: TGTGCCAGCAGCTCATCGGTACAGCTCTACGAGCAGTACTTC
v_gene: TRBV19; abundance: NA; j_gene: TRBJ1-3; d_gene: NA; CDR3aa: CASSIGGGNTIYF; CDR3nt: TGTGCCAGTAGTATTGGGGGCGGAAACACCATATATTTT
v_gene: TRBV11-2; abundance: once; j_gene: TRBJ2-5; d_gene: NA; CDR3aa: CASSLDGGAEYRETQYF; CDR3nt: TGTGCCAGCAGCTTAGATGGGGGGGCCGAATATAGAGAGACCCAGTACTTC
v_gene: TRBV10-1; abundance: NA; j_gene: TRBJ1-3; d_gene: TRBD1; CDR3aa: CASRGQGPGNTIYF; CDR3nt: TGCGCCAGCAGAGGACAGGGACCTGGAAACACCATATATTTT
v_gene: TRBV10-2; abundance: NA; j_gene: TRBJ1-2; d_gene: TRBD1; CDR3aa: CASSLSFDRGYGYTF; CDR3nt: TGCGCCAGCAGTCTCTCTTTCGACAGGGGGTATGGCTACACCTTC
v_gene: TRBV6-5; abundance: NA; j_gene: TRBJ2-2; d_gene: TRBD1; CDR3aa: CASTGTGVRTGELFF; CDR3nt: TGTGCCTCAACCGGGACAGGGGTTCGGACCGGGGAGCTGTTTTTT
v_gene: TRBV2; abundance: NA; j_gene: TRBJ2-3; d_gene: TRBD2; CDR3aa: CASRWDYTDTQYF; CDR3nt: TGTGCCAGCCGCTGGGACTACACAGATACGCAGTATTTT
v_gene: TRBV12-3/TRBV12-4; abundance: once; j_gene: TRBJ1-4; d_gene: NA; CDR3aa: CASSWAATPLFF; CDR3nt: TGTGCCAGCAGTTGGGCAGCAACTCCACTGTTTTTT
v_gene: TRBV27; abundance: NA; j_gene: TRBJ2-3; d_gene: NA; CDR3aa: CASSSKGVGDTQYF; CDR3nt: TGTGCCAGCAGTTCTAAGGGGGTGGGGGATACGCAGTATTTT
v_gene: TRBV11-2; abundance: NA; j_gene: TRBJ2-2; d_gene: TRBD2; CDR3aa: CASGGGTNTGELFF; CDR3nt: TGTGCCAGCGGCGGGGGGACGAACACCGGGGAGCTGTTTTTT
v_gene: TRBV7-7; abundance: NA; j_gene: TRBJ1-5; d_gene: NA; CDR3aa: CASSLSQNQPQHF; CDR3nt: TGTGCCAGCAGCTTATCCCAGAATCAGCCCCAGCATTTT
v_gene: TRBV29-1; abundance: NA; j_gene: TRBJ1-1; d_gene: NA; CDR3aa: CSVGTIWGTEAFF; CDR3nt: TGCAGCGTTGGGACTATCTGGGGCACTGAAGCTTTCTTT
v_gene: TRBV11-3; abundance: NA; j_gene: TRBJ2-5; d_gene: TRBD2; CDR3aa: CASSFGTSGGVQETQYF; CDR3nt: TGTGCCAGCAGCTTCGGGACTAGCGGGGGGGTTCAAGAGACCCAGTACTTC
v_gene: TRBV5-6; abundance: NA; j_gene: TRBJ1-1; d_gene: TRBD1; CDR3aa: CASSYRDRGPEAFF; CDR3nt: TGTGCCAGCAGCTACCGGGACAGGGGGCCTGAAGCTTTCTTT
v_gene: TRBV5-1; abundance: NA; j_gene: TRBJ1-6; d_gene: NA; CDR3aa: CASSLGGALYNSPLHF; CDR3nt: TGCGCCAGCAGCTTGGGCGGCGCCCTCTATAATTCACCCCTCCACTTT
v_gene: TRBV11-3; abundance: NA; j_gene: TRBJ1-3; d_gene: TRBD1; CDR3aa: CASSFRGQALGNTIYF; CDR3nt: TGTGCCAGCAGCTTCAGGGGGCAAGCGCTTGGAAACACCATATATTTT
v_gene: TRBV6-4; abundance: NA; j_gene: TRBJ1-6; d_gene: TRBD1; CDR3aa: CASSSRGQGNSPLHF; CDR3nt: TGTGCCAGCAGTTCTCGAGGACAGGGGAATTCACCCCTCCACTTT
v_gene: TRBV2; abundance: once; j_gene: TRBJ1-6; d_gene: TRBD1; CDR3aa: CASNLGTGNSPLHF; CDR3nt: TGTGCCAGCAACCTCGGGACAGGGAATTCACCCCTTCACTTT
v_gene: TRBV14; abundance: NA; j_gene: TRBJ1-4; d_gene: NA; CDR3aa: CASSQDQASGEKLFF; CDR3nt: TGTGCCAGCAGCCAAGATCAAGCCAGCGGGGAAAAACTGTTTTTT
v_gene: TRBV18; abundance: NA; j_gene: TRBJ1-1; d_gene: NA; CDR3aa: CASSQGQNTEAFF; CDR3nt: TGTGCCAGCTCACAGGGACAGAACACTGAAGCTTTCTTT
v_gene: TRBV6-5; abundance: many; j_gene: TRBJ2-1; d_gene: NA; CDR3aa: CASSSPGQTNEQFF; CDR3nt: TGTGCCAGCAGCTCCCCTGGGCAAACCAATGAGCAGTTCTTC
v_gene: TRBV5-1; abundance: NA; j_gene: TRBJ1-1; d_gene: TRBD1; CDR3aa: CASSLDRGRSTEAFF; CDR3nt: TGCGCCAGCAGCCTGGACAGGGGGCGAAGCACTGAAGCTTTCTTT
v_gene: TRBV6-2/TRBV6-3; abundance: NA; j_gene: TRBJ2-3; d_gene: TRBD1; CDR3aa: CASSNTGEYTDTQYF; CDR3nt: TGTGCCAGCAGTAATACAGGGGAGTACACAGATACGCAGTATTTT
v_gene: TRBV7-9; abundance: NA; j_gene: TRBJ2-2; d_gene: TRBD1; CDR3aa: CASSTPGTGNPGELFF; CDR3nt: TGTGCCAGCAGCACCCCCGGGACAGGGAACCCCGGGGAGCTGTTTTTT
v_gene: TRBV15; abundance: NA; j_gene: TRBJ1-5; d_gene: TRBD1; CDR3aa: CATSGLTGGSNQPQHF; CDR3nt: TGTGCCACCAGCGGACTGACAGGGGGGAGCAATCAGCCCCAGCATTTT
v_gene: TRBV7-2; abundance: NA; j_gene: TRBJ2-3; d_gene: TRBD2; CDR3aa: CASSSQAASGGLSRDTQYF; CDR3nt: TGTGCCAGCAGCTCCCAGGCGGCTAGCGGGGGACTTTCGAGAGATACGCAGTATTTT
v_gene: TRBV5-1; abundance: NA; j_gene: TRBJ2-1; d_gene: TRBD2; CDR3aa: CASSLPGGRNEQFF; CDR3nt: TGCGCCAGCAGCTTGCCGGGGGGACGCAATGAGCAGTTCTTC
v_gene: TRBV12-1; abundance: once; j_gene: TRBJ2-1; d_gene: NA; CDR3aa: CASSPNEGGPRHEQFF; CDR3nt: TGTGCCAGCAGCCCCAATGAGGGGGGGCCCCGCCATGAGCAGTTCTTC
v_gene: TRBV10-3; abundance: few; j_gene: TRBJ2-7; d_gene: TRBD2; CDR3aa: CANSGSGGAVSYEQYF; CDR3nt: TGTGCCAACTCGGGTAGCGGGGGGGCCGTCTCCTACGAGCAGTACTTC
v_gene: TRBV12-3/TRBV12-4; abundance: NA; j_gene: TRBJ1-1; d_gene: NA; CDR3aa: CASRPESGAAFF; CDR3nt: TGTGCCAGCAGACCTGAAAGTGGGGCTGCTTTCTTT
v_gene: TRBV18; abundance: NA; j_gene: TRBJ2-2; d_gene: NA; CDR3aa: CASSPPLSGNTGELFF; CDR3nt: TGTGCCAGCTCACCTCCCCTTAGCGGGAACACCGGGGAGCTGTTTTTT
v_gene: TRBV6-5; abundance: NA; j_gene: TRBJ2-1; d_gene: TRBD2; CDR3aa: CASSFLVGGAYNEQFF; CDR3nt: TGTGCCAGCAGTTTTCTCGTCGGGGGGGCCTACAATGAGCAGTTCTTC
v_gene: TRBV5-1; abundance: few; j_gene: TRBJ2-3; d_gene: NA; CDR3aa: CASSLRVASITDTQYF; CDR3nt: TGCGCCAGCAGCTTGCGGGTAGCTTCAATCACAGATACGCAGTATTTT
v_gene: TRBV7-9; abundance: NA; j_gene: TRBJ2-7; d_gene: NA; CDR3aa: CASSLGERPYEQYF; CDR3nt: TGTGCCAGCAGCTTAGGGGAGAGGCCCTACGAGCAGTACTTC
v_gene: TRBV7-7; abundance: NA; j_gene: TRBJ2-2; d_gene: TRBD1; CDR3aa: CASSLGQGTGELFF; CDR3nt: TGTGCCAGCAGCCTGGGACAGGGGACCGGGGAGCTGTTTTTT
v_gene: TRBV7-2; abundance: NA; j_gene: TRBJ1-3; d_gene: TRBD1; CDR3aa: CASTRDSAFSGNTIYF; CDR3nt: TGTGCCAGCACAAGGGACAGCGCTTTCTCTGGAAACACCATATATTTT
v_gene: TRBV6-6; abundance: NA; j_gene: TRBJ2-4; d_gene: NA; CDR3aa: CASRSPLVNIQYF; CDR3nt: TGTGCCAGCAGAAGCCCGCTCGTAAACATTCAGTACTTC
v_gene: TRBV14; abundance: few; j_gene: TRBJ2-7; d_gene: NA; CDR3aa: CASSHPPAAYEQYF; CDR3nt: TGTGCCAGCAGCCACCCCCCCGCAGCCTACGAGCAGTACTTC
v_gene: TRBV9; abundance: NA; j_gene: TRBJ2-1; d_gene: TRBD2; CDR3aa: CASSVGAGDYNEQFF; CDR3nt: TGTGCCAGCAGCGTAGGAGCGGGGGACTACAATGAGCAGTTCTTC
v_gene: TRBV18; abundance: few; j_gene: TRBJ1-5; d_gene: NA; CDR3aa: CASSPLPISAVARNQPQHF; CDR3nt: TGTGCCAGCTCACCACTGCCTATCAGTGCTGTAGCACGGAATCAGCCCCAGCATTTT
v_gene: TRBV11-1; abundance: NA; j_gene: TRBJ2-7; d_gene: NA; CDR3aa: CASSLGAGIFPYEQYF; CDR3nt: TGTGCCAGCAGCTTAGGGGCAGGGATTTTTCCCTACGAGCAGTACTTC
v_gene: TRBV2; abundance: NA; j_gene: TRBJ2-7; d_gene: TRBD1; CDR3aa: CASSDLGETGGEQYF; CDR3nt: TGTGCCAGCAGTGACCTGGGGGAGACAGGGGGCGAGCAGTACTTC
v_gene: TRBV11-2; abundance: NA; j_gene: TRBJ1-3; d_gene: NA; CDR3aa: CASAGGVNSGNTIYF; CDR3nt: TGTGCCAGCGCGGGCGGAGTCAACTCTGGAAACACCATATATTTT
v_gene: TRBV6-5; abundance: few; j_gene: TRBJ1-2; d_gene: NA; CDR3aa: CASSYSPTGLRGYTF; CDR3nt: TGTGCCAGCAGTTACTCCCCGACAGGTTTGCGTGGCTACACCTTC
v_gene: TRBV6-2/TRBV6-3; abundance: once; j_gene: TRBJ2-1; d_gene: TRBD1; CDR3aa: CASSLTQGSYNEQFF; CDR3nt: TGTGCCAGCAGCCTCACACAGGGGTCCTACAATGAGCAGTTCTTC
v_gene: TRBV12-5; abundance: NA; j_gene: TRBJ2-3; d_gene: TRBD2; CDR3aa: CASGFSGGADTQYF; CDR3nt: TGTGCTAGTGGTTTTAGCGGGGGGGCTGATACGCAGTATTTT
v_gene: TRBV5-4; abundance: NA; j_gene: TRBJ2-7; d_gene: TRBD1; CDR3aa: CASSTHGGTGAYEQYF; CDR3nt: TGTGCCAGCAGCACCCACGGCGGGACAGGGGCCTACGAGCAGTACTTC
v_gene: TRBV5-1; abundance: NA; j_gene: TRBJ2-3; d_gene: NA; CDR3aa: CASSLDGHSTDTQYF; CDR3nt: TGCGCCAGCAGCTTGGACGGACATAGCACAGATACGCAGTATTTT
v_gene: TRBV12-3/TRBV12-4; abundance: NA; j_gene: TRBJ1-2; d_gene: NA; CDR3aa: CATGDLTYGYTF; CDR3nt: TGTGCCACCGGGGATTTGACCTATGGCTACACCTTC
v_gene: TRBV7-9; abundance: NA; j_gene: TRBJ1-6; d_gene: NA; CDR3aa: CASSLAAGGNSPLHF; CDR3nt: TGTGCCAGCAGCTTAGCGGCGGGGGGGAATTCACCCCTCCACTTT
v_gene: TRBV7-2; abundance: NA; j_gene: TRBJ1-3; d_gene: NA; CDR3aa: CATGTFRSGNTIYF; CDR3nt: TGTGCCACCGGGACTTTTCGCTCTGGAAACACCATATATTTT
v_gene: TRBV3-1/TRBV3-2; abundance: once; j_gene: TRBJ1-1; d_gene: NA; CDR3aa: CASSQGSTTEAFF; CDR3nt: TGTGCCAGCAGCCAAGGGTCTACCACTGAAGCTTTCTTT
v_gene: TRBV30; abundance: NA; j_gene: TRBJ1-6; d_gene: NA; CDR3aa: CASEQGNSPLHF; CDR3nt: TGTGCCTCGGAACAGGGTAATTCACCCCTCCACTTT
v_gene: TRBV19; abundance: NA; j_gene: TRBJ1-5; d_gene: NA; CDR3aa: CASSNTYSNQPQHF; CDR3nt: TGTGCCAGTAGCAACACATATAGCAATCAGCCCCAGCATTTT
v_gene: TRBV6-5; abundance: NA; j_gene: TRBJ1-2; d_gene: NA; CDR3aa: CASSNRGRADYGYTF; CDR3nt: TGTGCCAGCAGCAACCGAGGAAGAGCGGACTATGGCTACACCTTC